This TCR beta chain was recovered during a study of blood T cell repertoires in COVID-19. Study information: Samples came from the United States, Italy and Spain, spanning acute and convalescent COVID-19. The cDNA or gDNA used as material had been derived from T cells, B-cell-depleted T cells, or PBMCs.

There are 15 residues in the CDR3. Trimming took 5 bases from V and 5 from J, leaving 15 bases between them. Germline V gene lookup returns CDR1 LNHDA and CDR2 SQIVND (reference sequence). Authors' analysis steps: Amplifying reference gene primers gave estimates of nucleated cell counts. The method was immunoSEQ multiplex PCR; TCRdb's version includes in-frame clones alone and lacks a portion of them. V and J calls and clone size are given by that table; D and trimming were obtained from the DNA. The sample shows approximately 400,000 clones, 70% to 85% of them seen only once. The chain carries TRBV19 and TRBJ1-4, with a weak D call TRBD1 (6 bases). This receptor was obtained from a human donor with acute or convalescent COVID-19. The donor label of this sample is uncertain. The sample taken for sequencing was peripheral blood. The CDR3 coding sequence is TGTGCCAGTAGTCTCCTGGCAGGGACAAATGAAAAACTGTTTTTT. Encoded protein: CASSLLAGTNEKLFF.